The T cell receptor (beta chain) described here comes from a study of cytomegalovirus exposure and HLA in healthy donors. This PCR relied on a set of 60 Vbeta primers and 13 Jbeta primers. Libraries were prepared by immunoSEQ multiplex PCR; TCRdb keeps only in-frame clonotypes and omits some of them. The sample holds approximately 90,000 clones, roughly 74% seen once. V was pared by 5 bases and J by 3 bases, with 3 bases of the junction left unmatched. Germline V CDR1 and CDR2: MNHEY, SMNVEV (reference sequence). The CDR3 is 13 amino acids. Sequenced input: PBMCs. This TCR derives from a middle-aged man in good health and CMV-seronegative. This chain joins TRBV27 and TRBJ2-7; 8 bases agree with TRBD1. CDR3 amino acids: CASSLGQDYEQYF. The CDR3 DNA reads TGTGCCAGCAGTCTGGGACAGGACTACGAGCAGTACTTC.